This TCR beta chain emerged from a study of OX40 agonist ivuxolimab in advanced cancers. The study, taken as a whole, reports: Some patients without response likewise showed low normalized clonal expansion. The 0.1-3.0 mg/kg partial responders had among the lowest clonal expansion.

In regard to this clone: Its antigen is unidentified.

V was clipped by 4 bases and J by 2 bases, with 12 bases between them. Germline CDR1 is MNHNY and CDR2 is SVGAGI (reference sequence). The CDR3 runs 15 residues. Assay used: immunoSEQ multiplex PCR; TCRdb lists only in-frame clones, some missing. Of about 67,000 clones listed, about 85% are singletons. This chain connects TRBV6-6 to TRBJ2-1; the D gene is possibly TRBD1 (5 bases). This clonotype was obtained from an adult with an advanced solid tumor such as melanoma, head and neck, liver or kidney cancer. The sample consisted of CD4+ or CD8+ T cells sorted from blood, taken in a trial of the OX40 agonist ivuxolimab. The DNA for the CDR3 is TGTGCCAGCAGTTCCGTGGAACAGGCCTACAATGAGCAGTTCTTC. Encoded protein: CASSSVEQAYNEQFF.